Listed here are 27 T cell receptor beta chains from one sample, sequenced in a study of blood T cell repertoires in COVID-19. The repertoire was sequenced with immunoSEQ multiplex PCR; TCRdb's copy has only in-frame clones and lacks some. Of approximately 170,000 clones listed, roughly 90% are singletons. Sequencing was carried out using peripheral blood. The receptors were gathered from a man aged 60 to 69 with active or convalescent COVID-19.

The chain has TRBV7-2 and TRBJ1-1, with D perhaps TRBD1 (6 bases). CDR3 length: 16 amino acids. The V gene's germline CDR1 is SGHTA and CDR2 FQGNSA. Trimming cost V 1 base and J 5 bases, with 17 bases left between them. This CDR3 is CASSLDRARGRTEAFF. The CDR3, as DNA: TGTGCCAGCAGCTTAGACAGGGCGAGGGGTAGAACTGAAGCTTTCTTT.

The chain combines TRBV7-9 with TRBJ1-4, with D hard to call. V lost 5 bases and J 8 bases, leaving 12 bases between the germline ends. The CDR3 covers 13 residues. Germline assignment: CDR1 SEHNR and CDR2 FQNEAQ (reference sequence). The chain's CDR3 is CASSPGGWEKLFF. The CDR3 nucleotides read TGTGCCAGCAGCCCCGGAGGGTGGGAAAAACTGTTTTTT.

The chain carries TRBV19 and TRBJ2-7, with 9 bases that match TRBD1. Unmatched junction bases numbered 5, after V lost 7 bases and J lost 4 bases. CDR1 LNHDA and CDR2 SQIVND come from the germline V gene (reference sequence). The CDR3 loop spans 13 amino acids. This CDR3 reads CASTSGQGYEQYF. The CDR3 coding sequence is TGTGCCAGTACTTCAGGACAGGGGTACGAGCAGTACTTC.

The chain employs TRBV3-1 (or the pseudogene TRBV3-2) and TRBJ2-4; 9 bases are shared with TRBD1. CDR3 length equals 20 residues. Germline V gene lookup returns CDR1 LGHDT and CDR2 YNNKEL (reference sequence). V shed 2 bases, J shed 0 bases, and the junction held 14 bases outside the gene matches. The chain's CDR3 is CASSQPGTGTLGRAKNIQYF. In DNA, the CDR3 is TGTGCCAGCAGCCAACCAGGGACAGGGACCCTCGGGAGAGCCAAAAACATTCAGTACTTC.

The chain joins TRBV5-1 to TRBJ1-6; tentatively, D is TRBD1 (5 bases). The CDR3 contains 16 residues. Germline V gene lookup returns CDR1 SGHRS and CDR2 YFSETQ. The V gene lost 0 bases and the J gene lost 6 bases, with 13 bases spanning the gap. The CDR3 DNA follows: TGCGCCAGCAGCTTGGATCGGCAGGGAATTAATTCACCCCTCCACTTT. As protein: CASSLDRQGINSPLHF.

The J gene is TRBJ2-1, the V gene TRBV27; 9 positions agree with TRBD2. CDR3 size: 19 residues. Germline-derived CDR1 and CDR2 are MNHEY and SMNVEV (reference sequence). The J segment lost 8 bases and the V segment lost 6 bases, leaving 23 bases of the junction unmatched. CDR3 in amino acids: CASRIWGGASGTPGDEQFF. The CDR3 nucleotides are TGTGCCAGCAGAATTTGGGGGGGGGCTAGCGGGACCCCGGGGGATGAGCAGTTCTTC.

The CDR3 sequence is CAIRTGGYEQYF. The CDR3 region has the DNA TGTGCCATACGGACAGGGGGATACGAGCAGTACTTC. V is TRBV2 and J is TRBJ2-7; TRBD1 aligns across 10 bases. The CDR3 contains 12 residues. Germline CDR1 is SNHLY and CDR2 is FYNNEI. V shed 10 bases and J 4 bases; nucleotides not matched to a gene: 4.

In this sample, this clone turned up once. The chain employs TRBV4-1 and TRBJ2-7; 7 nucleotides line up with TRBD2. After removal of 1 base from V and 3 bases from J, the junction contained 9 bases not matched to a gene. Germline lookup yields CDR1 MGHRA and CDR2 YSYEKL. There are 16 residues in the CDR3. CDR3 nucleotide sequence: TGCGCCAGCAGCCAAGTCGACGGACTAGACATCTACGAGCAGTACTTC. It translates to CASSQVDGLDIYEQYF.

This chain links TRBV18 with TRBJ1-4, with 9 bases aligning to TRBD1. Germline CDR1 and CDR2: KGHSH and LQKENI. The length of the CDR3 is 13 residues. V was clipped by 9 bases and J by 6 bases; unmatched bases: 5. In nucleotides, the CDR3 is TGTGCCAGTAAGAGGGACAGGGATGAAAAACTGTTTTTT. Its protein product is CASKRDRDEKLFF.

This chain connects TRBV7-8 to TRBJ1-1; 8 nucleotides line up with TRBD1. The CDR3 extends over 14 amino acids. Per the germline V gene, CDR1 is SGHVS and CDR2 is FQNEAQ. V lost 3 bases, J lost 3 bases, and 3 bases stayed unmatched. The CDR3 sequence: CASSFPGGDTEAFF. The CDR3 DNA reads as TGTGCCAGCAGCTTTCCAGGGGGCGACACTGAAGCTTTCTTT.

The chain uses TRBV27 and TRBJ2-7; 8 bases line up with TRBD1. Germline V gives CDR1 MNHEY, CDR2 SMNVEV (reference sequence). With 6 bases clipped from V and 3 bases from J, the junction kept 7 bases outside the gene matches. The length of the CDR3 is 14 residues. The CDR3 protein is CASRWGTGDYEQYF. The CDR3 DNA sequence: TGTGCCAGCAGGTGGGGGACAGGAGACTACGAGCAGTACTTC.

V is TRBV7-6 and J is TRBJ2-3; the match to TRBD2 covers 9 bases. J was trimmed by 10 bases and V by 7 bases; bases with no gene match: 15. Germline V gives CDR1 SGHVS, CDR2 FNYEAQ. This CDR3 comprises 15 residues. Here the CDR3 DNA reads TGTGCCAGCACCCAGAGCGGGGGGTCCGACCCCTCGCAGTATTTT. Translation gives CASTQSGGSDPSQYF.

The chain is built from TRBV7-9 and TRBJ2-1; TRBD1 might be the D (5 bases). The CDR3 is 14 amino acids. Deletions cut 1 base from V and 6 bases from J, with 10 bases between. The germline V gene has CDR1 SEHNR and CDR2 FQNEAQ (reference sequence). Here the CDR3 DNA reads TGTGCCAGCAGCTTAGAGTCTAGGGGCAATGAGCAGTTCTTC. Amino acids: CASSLESRGNEQFF.

The V gene is TRBV27, the J gene TRBJ2-7; 7 bases fit TRBD2. The junction had 11 bases not matched to a gene; V was cut back by 3 bases and J by 3 bases. Germline V lookup: CDR1 MNHEY, CDR2 SMNVEV (reference sequence). This CDR3 spans 16 amino acids. The CDR3 protein is CASSFNKLARDYEQYF. DNA for the CDR3: TGTGCCAGCAGTTTCAACAAACTAGCGAGAGACTACGAGCAGTACTTC.

V and J are TRBV19 and TRBJ1-5; 8 positions match TRBD1. V was pared by 5 bases and J by 5 bases, with 5 bases of the junction left unmatched. The CDR3 consists of 14 residues. Germline loops: CDR1 LNHDA, CDR2 SQIVND (reference sequence). For the CDR3, the DNA is TGTGCCAGTAGTGGGGGGACAGGTTATCAGCCCCAGCATTTT. Its translation: CASSGGTGYQPQHF. The complete variable domain, with remaining parts taken from reference TRBV19 and TRBJ1-5, reads DGGITQSPKYLFRKEGQNVTLSCEQNLNHDAMYWYRQDPGQGLRLIYYSQIVNDFQKGDIAEGYSVSREKKESFPLTVTSAQKNPTAFYLCASSGGTGYQPQHFGDGTRLSIL.

The CDR3 DNA reads TGTGCCATCAGTGGACAGAACCAAGAGACCCAGTACTTC. This translates into CAISGQNQETQYF. The chain employs TRBV10-3 and TRBJ2-5, with D possibly being TRBD1 (5 bases). The CDR3 is made up of 13 amino acids. Germline V gene lookup returns CDR1 ENHRY and CDR2 SYGVKD. V was trimmed by 4 bases and J by 0 bases, leaving 6 bases between them.

The V gene is TRBV10-3, the J gene TRBJ2-7, with unresolved D. CDR1 is ENHRY and CDR2 is SYGVKD in the germline V gene. The CDR3 sequence is 12 residues long. Trimming removed 4 bases from V and 5 bases from J, with 9 bases in between. The CDR3 DNA reads as TGTGCCATCAGTGCTCTTAGTGACGAGCAGTACTTC. It translates to CAISALSDEQYF.

This chain uses TRBV3-1 (or the pseudogene TRBV3-2) with TRBJ1-1, with no clear D. Trimming removed 3 bases from V and 11 bases from J, with 13 bases in between. Germline V gene sequence: CDR1 LGHDT, CDR2 YNNKEL (reference sequence). This CDR3 has 12 amino acids. CDR3 sequence: CASSQSGVSAFF. The CDR3 bases are TGTGCCAGCAGCCAGAGCGGGGTTTCGGCTTTCTTT.

CDR3 sequence reads: CASSAQGAYNEQFF. The CDR3 nucleotides read TGTGCCAGCAGTGCACAGGGGGCCTACAATGAGCAGTTCTTC. The gene calls are TRBV2 and TRBJ2-1; TRBD1 agrees at 8 bases. J gave up 2 bases and V 4 bases, and 1 base lay outside the gene matches. Germline values: CDR1 SNHLY, CDR2 FYNNEI. This CDR3 comprises 14 residues.

The genes are TRBV11-3 and TRBJ1-3; D is unclear. Deletions cut 5 bases from V and 0 bases from J, with 5 bases between. Germline-derived CDR1 and CDR2 are SGHNT and YENEEA. The CDR3 contains 13 residues. CDR3 sequence reads: CASSLVSGNTIYF. In DNA form, the CDR3 reads TGTGCCAGCAGCCTCGTCTCTGGAAACACCATATATTTT.

The chain recombines TRBV10-3 with TRBJ1-1; 8 bases align to TRBD1. Germline CDR1 is ENHRY and CDR2 is SYGVKD. This CDR3 spans 14 amino acids. V shed 6 bases and J 1 base; nucleotides not matched to a gene: 4. CDR3 in amino acids: CAISVGQGNTEAFF. The CDR3 nucleotides are TGTGCCATCAGCGTAGGACAGGGGAACACTGAAGCTTTCTTT.

V gene TRBV7-8 combines with J gene TRBJ2-3, with 8 bases lining up with TRBD1. Germline CDR1 is SGHVS and CDR2 is FQNEAQ. With V trimmed by 5 bases and J by 0 bases, 7 bases remained unmatched. CDR3 size: 16 residues. CDR3 sequence (DNA): TGTGCCAGCAGCATCGGACAGGGCGTGAGCACAGATACGCAGTATTTT. It yields the protein CASSIGQGVSTDTQYF. Full variable domain (remainder filled in from reference TRBV7-8 and TRBJ2-3): GAGVSQSPRYKVAKRGQDVALRCDPISGHVSLFWYQQALGQGPEFLTYFQNEAQLDKSGLPSDRFFAERPEGSVSTLKIQRTQQEDSAVYLCASSIGQGVSTDTQYFGPGTRLTVL.

The chain has TRBV20-1 and TRBJ2-1, with 9 positions matching TRBD2. The CDR3 is 15 residues long. The V gene's germline CDR1 is DFQATT and CDR2 SNEGSKA (reference sequence). The V gene end was trimmed by 3 bases and the J gene end by 3 bases; junction bases not matched to a gene: 6. CDR3 protein: CSASYLAGYYNEQFF. CDR3 in DNA: TGCAGTGCTAGTTATCTAGCGGGGTACTACAATGAGCAGTTCTTC.

The CDR3 region is CASSLRELAGGVEQFF. The CDR3 nucleotides are TGTGCCAGCAGTTTACGGGAACTAGCGGGAGGGGTTGAGCAGTTCTTC. The chain joins TRBV28 to TRBJ2-1; TRBD2 matches at 13 bases. The trim removed 2 bases at V and 9 bases at J, leaving 7 bases unmatched. Germline CDR1 MDHEN, CDR2 SYDVKM. CDR3 length equals 16 residues.

J is TRBJ2-7 and V is TRBV29-1; 13 positions match TRBD2. This CDR3 spans 12 amino acids. Germline CDR1 and CDR2: SQVTM and ANQGSEA. Losses at the gene ends were 7 bases for V and 9 bases for J; bases not matched to a gene: 6. DNA of the CDR3: TGCAGCGGGACTAGCGGGAGTCAGGGGCAGTACTTC. Protein product: CSGTSGSQGQYF.

V usage is TRBV25-1 and J usage is TRBJ2-7; the D gene is possibly TRBD2 (6 bases). CDR1 and CDR2 from the germline V gene are MGHDK and SYGVNS. V gave up 5 bases and J gave up 4 bases, with 15 bases separating them. CDR3 length equals 14 residues. The CDR3 spells CASSLPGVGYEQYF. Here the CDR3 DNA reads TGTGCCAGCAGTCTCCCGGGGGTGGGGTACGAGCAGTACTTC.

V usage is TRBV5-1 and J usage is TRBJ2-1, with D unresolved. CDR3 size: 12 residues. The V end lost 4 bases, the J end lost 4 bases, and 6 bases lay between the germline ends. Germline V gene lookup returns CDR1 SGHRS and CDR2 YFSETQ. This CDR3 is CASSPTYNEQFF. The CDR3, as DNA: TGCGCCAGCAGCCCCACTTACAATGAGCAGTTCTTC.